This T cell receptor (beta chain) was sequenced during a study of cytomegalovirus exposure and HLA in healthy donors. PCR involved 60 Vbeta and 13 Jbeta primers. Produced via immunoSEQ multiplex PCR; TCRdb's table is partial and in-frame only. The repertoire holds about 110,000 clones, with roughly 75% as singletons. Comment on this clone: Its matching antigen is unknown.

The CDR3 sequence is 15 residues long. Per germline, CDR1 MNHNS and CDR2 SASEGT. Trimming removed 5 bases from V and 7 bases from J; junction bases left unmatched: 11. Points from the study as a whole: In an earlier analysis, productive rearrangement rates for most beta V segments clustered near 87% or 30%. Most CMV-associated TCR beta chains were later found to appear HLA-restricted. The classifier reportedly diagnosed cytomegalovirus status with high sensitivity and specificity.

This sequence joins TRBV6-1 and TRBJ1-1, with 9 bases lining up with TRBD1. The TCR was taken from a man in his forties in good health and CMV-seronegative. Sequencing used PBMCs. The CDR3 is CASSFRDRERGEAFF. In DNA, the CDR3 is TGTGCCAGCAGTTTCCGGGACAGGGAACGTGGTGAAGCTTTCTTT.